This T cell receptor beta chain was recorded in a study of early T cells in non-severe SARS-CoV-2 infection. Researchers tagged individual cDNA molecules with unique molecular identifiers. One entry per CDR3 protein, called by TCRdb with MiXCR from the 5' RACE reads. The data hold about 60,000 distinct CDR3 sequences, with roughly 12% observed a single time. Findings and caveats of the study: A preference for anti-spike CD8 responses marked VDJdb matching, which missed private and CD4 specificities.

Germline V CDR1 and CDR2: SGHRS, YFSETQ. V shed 7 bases, J shed 5 bases, and the junction held 10 bases outside the gene matches. This CDR3 contains 14 residues. Concerning this clonotype: Its target is unknown.

This sequence was found in an adult who was a healthcare worker with PCR-confirmed SARS-CoV-2 infection or an uninfected control (not recorded which). This specimen consisted of whole blood, obtained at baseline. The chain links TRBV5-1 to TRBJ1-2; TRBD1 matches 8 bases. CDR3 amino acids: CASSPPGGEYGYTF. The DNA for the CDR3 is TGCGCCAGCTCCCCCCCAGGGGGCGAGTATGGCTACACCTTC.